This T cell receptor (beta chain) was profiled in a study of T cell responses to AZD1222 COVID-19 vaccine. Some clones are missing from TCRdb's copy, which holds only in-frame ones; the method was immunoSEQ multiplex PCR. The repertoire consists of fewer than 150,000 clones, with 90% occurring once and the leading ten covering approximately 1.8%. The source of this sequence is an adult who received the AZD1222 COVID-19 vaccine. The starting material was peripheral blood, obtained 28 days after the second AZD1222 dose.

The CDR3 protein is CASSYGRLSTDTQYF. CDR3 DNA: TGTGCCAGCAGTTACGGGCGCCTTAGCACAGATACGCAGTATTTT. V usage is TRBV6-5 and J usage is TRBJ2-3; no clear D gene. V lost 2 bases to trimming and J lost 0 bases, with 9 bases between them. The CDR3 runs 15 residues. Germline lookup yields CDR1 MNHEY and CDR2 SVGAGI.